One and the same sample provided the 20 T cell receptor beta chains below, sequenced in a study of T cells in Graves' hyperthyroidism and ophthalmopathy. The source material, RNA transcripts, was used to amplify TCR beta CDR3 regions. First-round RT-PCR targeting the TCR CDR3 was performed with the HTBI primer set. Each CDR3 protein is one row after TCRdb ran MiXCR on the multiplex PCR reads. Of around 450,000 distinct CDR3 sequences in the sample, 15% to 18% were seen once. The sequenced material came from blood. These receptor sequences come from a woman between 18 and 29 years old with Graves' hyperthyroidism.

The V gene is TRBV19, the J gene TRBJ2-1; weak D call: TRBD2 (5 bases). Germline V gene data show CDR1 as LNHDA and CDR2 as SQIVND (reference sequence). The length of the CDR3 is 13 residues. V shed 7 bases and J shed 8 bases, with 15 bases lying between them. The CDR3 region has the DNA TGTGCCAGTAACGCCAACGGGCGGGATGAGCAGTTCTTC. This codes for CASNANGRDEQFF.

A note on this clonotype: Sequence at one end of the junction differs from germline and may be a read error. Here the CDR3 reads CASSDNLAGSYNEQFF. CDR3 bases: TGCGCCAGCAGTGACAACCTAGCGGGGTCCTACAATGAGCAGTTCTTC. This rearrangement joins TRBV6-1 to TRBJ2-1; 9 nucleotides line up with TRBD2. From germline, CDR1 is MNHNS and CDR2 SASEGT. The CDR3 covers 16 residues.

In regard to this clonotype: Given a much more abundant clone one base away, this may be a read error. The genes are TRBV5-1 and TRBJ2-1; D remains unclear. Germline lookup yields CDR1 SGHRS and CDR2 YFSETQ. The CDR3 spans 13 residues. Trimming took 7 bases from V and 10 from J, leaving 18 bases between them. As DNA, the CDR3 is TGCGCCAGCGGCCCTTACACCGTTCGAGAGCAGTTCTTC. Amino acids: CASGPYTVREQFF.

The chain combines TRBV20-1 with TRBJ2-3; TRBD2 matches 8 bases. Germline CDR1 reads DFQATT; CDR2 reads SNEGSKA (reference sequence). J was trimmed by 2 bases and V by 6 bases; bases with no gene match: 10. The CDR3 covers 15 residues. The CDR3 reads CSAPGTSRATDTQYF. The CDR3 coding sequence is TGCAGTGCCCCAGGGACTAGTCGGGCCACAGATACGCAGTATTTT.

A few counts support this clonotype. This chain connects TRBV19 to TRBJ2-1; TRBD2 agrees at 9 bases. The germline V gene has CDR1 LNHDA and CDR2 SQIVND (reference sequence). V shed 6 bases, J shed 2 bases, and the junction held 8 bases outside the gene matches. This CDR3 region has 16 residues. CDR3 sequence (DNA): TGTGCCAGTAGGATGTTGCTAGCGGGACCCTACAATGAGCAGTTCTTC. It is translated as CASRMLLAGPYNEQFF. Supplemented by reference TRBV19 and TRBJ2-1, the full variable domain reads DGGITQSPKYLFRKEGQNVTLSCEQNLNHDAMYWYRQDPGQGLRLIYYSQIVNDFQKGDIAEGYSVSREKKESFPLTVTSAQKNPTAFYLCASRMLLAGPYNEQFFGPGTRLTVL.

This clonotype has more than one count but fewer than ten. The chain employs TRBV7-9 and TRBJ2-5, with 8 bases matching TRBD2. Trimming at V came to 5 bases and at J to 5 bases, leaving 7 bases not matched to a gene. The CDR3 runs to 14 residues. Germline CDR1 and CDR2: SEHNR and FQNEAQ (reference sequence). CDR3 amino acids: CASSPLTSAETQYF. As DNA, the CDR3 is TGTGCCAGCAGCCCCCTGACTAGCGCGGAGACCCAGTACTTC.

This clonotype was observed at least ten times. The chain employs TRBV12-3 or TRBV12-4 and TRBJ2-1; no clear D. The CDR3 is made up of 14 amino acids. Trimming removed 5 bases at V and 7 bases at J, with 15 bases between. CDR3 sequence reads: CASSPPRTSNEQFF. In nucleotides, the CDR3 is TGTGCCAGCAGTCCCCCCCGGACGAGTAATGAGCAGTTCTTC.

This clonotype was recorded many times. This sequence joins TRBV5-8 and TRBJ1-4; a possible D gene is TRBD1 (5 bases). This CDR3 has 14 amino acids. Trimming took 4 bases from V and 7 from J, leaving 14 bases between them. The germline V gene has CDR1 SGHTS and CDR2 YDEGEE. Written as DNA, the CDR3 is TGTGCCAGCAGCCGGGGGAGGGATGGTGAAAAACTGTTTTTT. Its translation: CASSRGRDGEKLFF.

This clonotype was detected many times. The chain carries TRBV19 and TRBJ1-1, with 7 bases identical to TRBD1. Germline values: CDR1 LNHDA, CDR2 SQIVND (reference sequence). The length of the CDR3 is 13 residues. The trim removed 6 bases at V and 4 bases at J, leaving 5 bases unmatched. The CDR3 coding sequence is TGTGCCAGTAGCGACCGGGACAGCACTGAAGCTTTCTTT. Protein sequence: CASSDRDSTEAFF.

The genes are TRBV7-2 and TRBJ2-7, with 9 bases matching TRBD1. V shed 5 bases, J shed 5 bases, and the junction held 10 bases outside the gene matches. CDR1 and CDR2 (germline): SGHTA, FQGNSA. The CDR3 spans 15 residues. The CDR3 protein is CASSPGGTGIHEQYF. As DNA, the CDR3 is TGTGCCAGCAGCCCCGGGGGGACAGGGATTCACGAGCAGTACTTC.

The chain carries TRBV28 and TRBJ1-2, with 8 bases fitting TRBD1. Germline assignment: CDR1 MDHEN and CDR2 SYDVKM. V lost 6 bases to trimming and J lost 8 bases; unmatched junction nucleotides: 8. This CDR3 has 13 residues. For the CDR3, the DNA is TGTGCCAGCAGGGTGAACAGGGGGGACGGCTACACCTTC. This codes for CASRVNRGDGYTF.

The chain employs TRBV28 and TRBJ1-3, with a tentative D call TRBD1 (5 bases). The CDR3 runs 16 residues. Looked up from germline, CDR1 is MDHEN and CDR2 is SYDVKM. The germline V and J ends were trimmed by 6 bases and 0 bases, with 15 bases remaining between them. The CDR3 DNA is TGTGCCAGCAGGGGGGTCGGTCCCGTCTCTGGAAACACCATATATTTT. It is translated as CASRGVGPVSGNTIYF.

The table lists this clonotype with a few counts. The CDR3: CASSPTLGAGGGNQPQHF. The CDR3 DNA is TGTGCCAGCAGTCCGACCTTGGGGGCCGGGGGCGGCAATCAGCCCCAGCATTTT. This sequence joins TRBV6-1 and TRBJ1-5, with a tentative D call TRBD1 (6 bases). V lost 5 bases, J lost 2 bases, and 22 bases lay in between. The germline gives CDR1 MNHNS, CDR2 SASEGT. The CDR3 runs 18 residues.

This clonotype has at least ten counts. The rearrangement uses TRBV12-3 or TRBV12-4 and TRBJ1-2; 7 bases are shared with TRBD1. The CDR3 length is 14 residues. V was pared by 7 bases and J by 7 bases, with 12 bases of the junction left unmatched. The CDR3 DNA follows: TGTGCCAGCACCCATGACAGGGTCAGTCCTGGCTACACCTTC. Translated, it gives CASTHDRVSPGYTF.

In this sample, this clonotype turned up many times. The rearrangement uses TRBV11-2 and TRBJ2-7; possible D gene TRBD2, 6 bases. The CDR3 runs to 13 residues. The germline gives CDR1 SGHAT, CDR2 FQNNGV. Trimming took off 1 base at V and 5 bases at J, with 9 bases between the two ends. The CDR3 loop reads CASSLVGGDEQYF. The CDR3 DNA reads TGTGCCAGCAGCTTAGTGGGCGGGGACGAGCAGTACTTC.

The chain has TRBV6-2 or TRBV6-3 and TRBJ1-6; unclear D gene. Per germline, CDR1 MNHEY and CDR2 SVGEGT. Trimming removed 8 bases from V and 10 bases from J, with 15 bases in between. The length of the CDR3 is 13 residues. CDR3 in amino acids: CASRNRLGSPLHF. DNA for the CDR3: TGTGCCAGCCGTAACAGACTAGGATCACCCCTCCACTTT.

The V call is TRBV5-1, the J call TRBJ2-7; TRBD1 matches at 7 bases. Germline loops: CDR1 SGHRS, CDR2 YFSETQ. This CDR3 region has 14 residues. V gave up 0 bases and J gave up 6 bases; unmatched junction bases: 6. CDR3 coding DNA: TGCGCCAGCAGCTTGGTGGGCAGGGGGAGCGAGCAGTACTTC. Translation gives CASSLVGRGSEQYF. Drawing the rest from reference TRBV5-1 and TRBJ2-7, the complete variable domain is KAGVTQTPRYLIKTRGQQVTLSCSPISGHRSVSWYQQTPGQGLQFLFEYFSETQRNKGNFPGRFSGRQFSNSRSEMNVSTLELGDSALYLCASSLVGRGSEQYFGPGTRLTVT.

This clonotype was seen only a few times. The chain couples TRBV6-2 or TRBV6-3 to TRBJ2-5; the match to TRBD2 covers 8 bases. Trimming removed 0 bases from V and 5 bases from J; junction bases left unmatched: 8. Germline CDR1 is MNHEY and CDR2 is SVGEGT. The CDR3 is 16 residues long. The CDR3 DNA follows: TGTGCCAGCAGTTACTCCAGCGGGGGCCCCTCGGAGACCCAGTACTTC. This translates into CASSYSSGGPSETQYF.

At least ten counts were recorded for this clonotype. The chain recombines TRBV28 with TRBJ1-1; D is unresolved. Per germline, CDR1 MDHEN and CDR2 SYDVKM. CDR3 size: 15 residues. V was shortened by 2 bases and J by 6 bases, with 16 bases between the two germline ends. CDR3 sequence reads: CASSLARPGWAEAFF. For the CDR3, the DNA is TGTGCCAGCAGTTTAGCTCGGCCGGGCTGGGCTGAAGCTTTCTTT. The entire variable domain, with the rest obtained from reference TRBV28 and TRBJ1-1, is as follows: DVKVTQSSRYLVKRTGEKVFLECVQDMDHENMFWYRQDPGLGLRLIYFSYDVKMKEKGDIPEGYSVSREKKERFSLILESASTNQTSMYLCASSLARPGWAEAFFGQGTRLTVV.

This clonotype showed up many times. J is TRBJ1-1 and V is TRBV20-1; D possibly corresponds to TRBD1 (6 bases). The V and J ends lost 1 base and 2 bases respectively, with 17 bases between them. The germline gives CDR1 DFQATT, CDR2 SNEGSKA (reference sequence). The CDR3 is made up of 16 amino acids. The CDR3 here is CSARGEWGRLNTEAFF. For the CDR3, the DNA is TGCAGTGCTAGAGGTGAATGGGGGCGGCTAAACACTGAAGCTTTCTTT.